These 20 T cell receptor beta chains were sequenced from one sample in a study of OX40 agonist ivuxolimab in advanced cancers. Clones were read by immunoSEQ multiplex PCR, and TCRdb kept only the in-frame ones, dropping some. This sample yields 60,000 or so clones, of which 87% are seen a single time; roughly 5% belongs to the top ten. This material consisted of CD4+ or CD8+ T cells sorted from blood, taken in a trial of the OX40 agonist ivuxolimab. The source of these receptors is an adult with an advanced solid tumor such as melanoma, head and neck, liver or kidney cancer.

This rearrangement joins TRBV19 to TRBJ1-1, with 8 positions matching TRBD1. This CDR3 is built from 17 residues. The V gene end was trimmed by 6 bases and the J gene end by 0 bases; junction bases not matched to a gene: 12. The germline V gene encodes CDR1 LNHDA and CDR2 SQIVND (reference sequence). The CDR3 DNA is TGTGCCAGTAGGAGTGGACAGGGTATCCTCCTGAACACTGAAGCTTTCTTT. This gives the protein CASRSGQGILLNTEAFF.

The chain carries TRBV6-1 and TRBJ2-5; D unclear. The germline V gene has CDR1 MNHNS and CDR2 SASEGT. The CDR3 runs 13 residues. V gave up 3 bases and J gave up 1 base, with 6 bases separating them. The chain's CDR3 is CASSDGFQETQYF. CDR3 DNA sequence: TGTGCCAGCAGTGATGGATTCCAAGAGACCCAGTACTTC.

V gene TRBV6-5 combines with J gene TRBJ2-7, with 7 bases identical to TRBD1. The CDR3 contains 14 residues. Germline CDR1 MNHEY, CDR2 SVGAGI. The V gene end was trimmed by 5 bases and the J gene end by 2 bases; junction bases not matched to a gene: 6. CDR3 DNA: TGTGCCAGCAGTGCCGACAGGGATGCCTACGAGCAGTACTTC. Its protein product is CASSADRDAYEQYF.

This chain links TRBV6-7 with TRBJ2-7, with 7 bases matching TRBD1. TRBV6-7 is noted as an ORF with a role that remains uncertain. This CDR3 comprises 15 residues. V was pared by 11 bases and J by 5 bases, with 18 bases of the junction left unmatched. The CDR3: CAVRSQTKGANEQYF. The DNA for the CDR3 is TGTGCCGTTAGAAGTCAGACGAAGGGGGCGAACGAGCAGTACTTC.

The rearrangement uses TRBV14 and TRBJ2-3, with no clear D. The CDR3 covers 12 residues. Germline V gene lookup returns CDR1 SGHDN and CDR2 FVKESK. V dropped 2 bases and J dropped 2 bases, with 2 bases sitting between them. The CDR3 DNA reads TGTGCCAGCAGCCAAAACACAGATACGCAGTATTTT. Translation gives CASSQNTDTQYF. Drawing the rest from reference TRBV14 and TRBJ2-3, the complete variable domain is EAGVTQFPSHSVIEKGQTVTLRCDPISGHDNLYWYRRVMGKEIKFLLHFVKESKQDESGMPNNRFLAERTGGTYSTLKVQPAELEDSGVYFCASSQNTDTQYFGPGTRLTVL.

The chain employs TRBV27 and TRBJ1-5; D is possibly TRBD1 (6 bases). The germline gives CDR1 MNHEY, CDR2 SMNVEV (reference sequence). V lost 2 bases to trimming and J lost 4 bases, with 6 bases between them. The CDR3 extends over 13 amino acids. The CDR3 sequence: CASSLDRNQPQHF. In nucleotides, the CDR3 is TGTGCCAGCAGTTTAGACAGGAATCAGCCCCAGCATTTT.

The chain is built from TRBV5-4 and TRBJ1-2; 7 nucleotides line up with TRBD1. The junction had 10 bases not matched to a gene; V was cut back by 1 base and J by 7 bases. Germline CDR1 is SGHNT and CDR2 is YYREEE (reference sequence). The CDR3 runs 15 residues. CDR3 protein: CASSLRSGTASGYTF. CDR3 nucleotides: TGTGCCAGCAGCTTGCGATCCGGGACAGCGTCTGGCTACACCTTC.

CDR3 nucleotides: TGCAGCGGCCGGCAGGGAGACGAGCAGTACTTC. Protein product: CSGRQGDEQYF. The chain has TRBV29-1 and TRBJ2-7, with D possibly called TRBD1 or TRBD2 (5 bases each). Germline V CDR1 and CDR2: SQVTM, ANQGSEA. The V end was cut by 7 bases, the J end by 5 bases, with 12 bases between. There are 11 residues in the CDR3.

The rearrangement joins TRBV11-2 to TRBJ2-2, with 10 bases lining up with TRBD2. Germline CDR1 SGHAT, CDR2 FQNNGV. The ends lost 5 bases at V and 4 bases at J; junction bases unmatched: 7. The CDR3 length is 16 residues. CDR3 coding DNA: TGTGCCAGCAGCACACGTACTAGCGGGGTCACCGGGGAGCTGTTTTTT. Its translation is CASSTRTSGVTGELFF.

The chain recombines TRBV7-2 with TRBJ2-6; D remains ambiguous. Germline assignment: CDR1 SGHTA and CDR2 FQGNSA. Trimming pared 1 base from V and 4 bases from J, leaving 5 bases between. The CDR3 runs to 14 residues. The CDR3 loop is CASSLGRGANVLTF. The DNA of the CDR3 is TGTGCCAGCAGCTTAGGGCGGGGGGCCAACGTCCTGACTTTC.

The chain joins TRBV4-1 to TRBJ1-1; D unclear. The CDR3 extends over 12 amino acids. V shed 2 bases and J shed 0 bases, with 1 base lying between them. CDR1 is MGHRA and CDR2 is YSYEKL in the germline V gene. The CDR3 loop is CASSQLNTEAFF. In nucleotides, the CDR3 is TGCGCCAGCAGCCAACTGAACACTGAAGCTTTCTTT.

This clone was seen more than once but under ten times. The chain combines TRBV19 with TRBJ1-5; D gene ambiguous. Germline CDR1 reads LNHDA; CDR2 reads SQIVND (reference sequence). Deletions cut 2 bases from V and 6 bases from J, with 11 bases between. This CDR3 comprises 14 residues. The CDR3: CASSIRVRSQPQHF. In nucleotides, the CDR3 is TGTGCCAGTAGTATACGCGTTAGGAGTCAGCCCCAGCATTTT.

The CDR3 here is CASSPSYNNEKLFF. CDR3 in DNA: TGTGCCAGCTCCCCAAGCTACAATAATGAAAAACTGTTTTTT. The chain couples TRBV18 to TRBJ1-4; D is unresolved. Trimming took off 6 bases at V and 4 bases at J, with 12 bases between the two ends. The CDR3 sequence is 14 residues long. The germline V gene encodes CDR1 KGHSH and CDR2 LQKENI.

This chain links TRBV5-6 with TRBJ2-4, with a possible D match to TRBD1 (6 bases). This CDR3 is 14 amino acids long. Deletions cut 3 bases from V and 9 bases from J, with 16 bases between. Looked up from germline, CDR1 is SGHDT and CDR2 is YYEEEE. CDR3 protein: CASSSTAGVLIQYF. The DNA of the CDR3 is TGTGCCAGCAGCTCAACAGCAGGGGTACTCATTCAGTACTTC.

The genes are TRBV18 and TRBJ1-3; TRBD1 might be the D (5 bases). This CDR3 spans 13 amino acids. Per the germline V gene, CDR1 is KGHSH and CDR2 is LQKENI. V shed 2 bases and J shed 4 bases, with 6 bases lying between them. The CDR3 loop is CASSPGDGNTIYF. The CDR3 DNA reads TGTGCCAGCTCACCAGGGGACGGAAACACCATATATTTT.

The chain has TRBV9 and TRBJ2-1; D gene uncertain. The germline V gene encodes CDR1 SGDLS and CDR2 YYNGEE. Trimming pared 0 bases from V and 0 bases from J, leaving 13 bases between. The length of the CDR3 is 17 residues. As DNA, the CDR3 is TGTGCCAGCAGCGTAGGGGCCGGACGGACCTCCTACAATGAGCAGTTCTTC. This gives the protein CASSVGAGRTSYNEQFF.

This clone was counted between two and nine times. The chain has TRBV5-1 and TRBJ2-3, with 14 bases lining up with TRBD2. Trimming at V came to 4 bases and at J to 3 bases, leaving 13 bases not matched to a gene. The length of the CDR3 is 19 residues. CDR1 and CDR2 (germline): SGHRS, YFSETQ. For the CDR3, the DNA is TGCGCCAGCAGCCCGACCGGGACTAGCGGGAGCCGTGGGACAGATACGCAGTATTTT. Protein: CASSPTGTSGSRGTDTQYF.

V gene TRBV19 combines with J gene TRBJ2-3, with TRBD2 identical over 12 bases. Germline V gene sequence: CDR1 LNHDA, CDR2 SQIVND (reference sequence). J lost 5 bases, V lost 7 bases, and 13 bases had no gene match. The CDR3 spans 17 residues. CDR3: CASKSGAGLAGRDTQYF. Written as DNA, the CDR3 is TGTGCCAGTAAGAGTGGGGCTGGACTAGCGGGAAGAGATACGCAGTATTTT. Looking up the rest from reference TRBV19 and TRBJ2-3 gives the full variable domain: DGGITQSPKYLFRKEGQNVTLSCEQNLNHDAMYWYRQDPGQGLRLIYYSQIVNDFQKGDIAEGYSVSREKKESFPLTVTSAQKNPTAFYLCASKSGAGLAGRDTQYFGPGTRLTVL.

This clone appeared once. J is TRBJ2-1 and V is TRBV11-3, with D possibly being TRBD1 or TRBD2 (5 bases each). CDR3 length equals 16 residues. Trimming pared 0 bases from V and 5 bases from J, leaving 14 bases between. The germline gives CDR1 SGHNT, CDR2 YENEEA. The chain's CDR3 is CASSLDFAWDHNEQFF. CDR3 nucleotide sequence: TGTGCCAGCAGCTTAGATTTCGCGTGGGACCACAATGAGCAGTTCTTC.

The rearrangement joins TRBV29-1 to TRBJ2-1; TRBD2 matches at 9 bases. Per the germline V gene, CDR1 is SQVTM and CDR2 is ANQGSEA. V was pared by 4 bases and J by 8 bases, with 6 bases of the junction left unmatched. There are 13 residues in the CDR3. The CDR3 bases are TGCAGCGTTGGAACTAGCGGGCGTCATGAGCAGTTCTTC. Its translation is CSVGTSGRHEQFF.